This T cell receptor (beta chain) was identified during a study of beta chain features in type 1 diabetes (dated 2018 in TCRdb). The study in broad terms: No differences in mean age, gender distribution, total cell number or subset yield were found between patients and healthy donors. Across all samples, 90 million to 130 million sorted cells were examined, and cell number per subset correlated strongly with RNA yield. The study compared the TCRB repertoires of sorted circulating CD4+ T cell subsets in recently diagnosed type 1 diabetes patients with those in matched healthy donors. Naive and central memory subsets were obtained from all 28 donors, but regulatory and stem cell-like memory subsets were isolated from only 8 patients and about 8 healthy donors.

Remarks on this clone: Its antigen is not yet known. Base qualities are missing; no much larger clone stands one base away.

The germline V gene encodes CDR1 LNHDA and CDR2 SQIVND (reference sequence). The CDR3 contains 15 residues, cysteine and phenylalanine counted. The DNA shown is the 45-base CDR3, in frame from base 1. At the junction V is shortened by 3 bases and J by 0 bases, with 11 bases in between. All of the isolated RNA was reverse transcribed with the High Capacity cDNA Reverse Transcription Kit, so expressed TCRB transcripts were sequenced. Naive, central memory and regulatory T cell samples underwent deep immunoSEQ sequencing, averaging about 3.57 million total reads per sample. Sorted cells were lysed in RLT buffer, and RNA was extracted using DNase-treated RNeasy Micro or Mini kits according to cell number. To prevent cross-contamination, every cell subset was processed on its own, while patient and healthy donor samples were processed together. The immunoSEQ multiplex PCR was used to amplify TCRB sequences from cDNA, generating 87-bp fragments that spanned the CDR3 region. Sequencing of the amplicons was done on the Illumina HiSeq platform. The authors processed their data as follows. PCR bias was computationally corrected using synthetic template baselines, reads within Hamming distance 2 were collapsed, and singletons that could not be merged were discarded. Reads were aligned to IMGT to assign V, D and J genes, CDR3 length, and insertions or deletions at six rearrangement sites. Clonotype counts were normalized to sorted cell number within each subset before computing true diversity and Gini coefficients with the tcR R package. Repertoire sharing was quantified using the overlap coefficient calculated on TCRB nucleotide sequences. Sourced from immuneACCESS, this table was stored by TCRdb with only in-frame sequences that have V and J called. A share of the clones is absent; for the studies checked, an unresolved V gene accounts for under half, and the remainder has no known explanation. D and trimming come from the DNA, and the V and J calls and clone size come from that table. The sample table contains some 52,000 clones; only one count was recorded for roughly two fifths of them. The top ten constitute around 1.5% of the sample.

A single peripheral blood draw of about 116 mL on average was collected from each donor into heparinised tubes. A BD FACSAria II was used to sort naive, central memory, regulatory and stem cell-like memory CD4+ T cells with a panel that included CD45RO, CCR7, CD25, CD127, CD95 and CD27. Purity was above 95% for every sorted population. PBMCs were separated immediately by Lymphoprep density gradient centrifugation and were stained directly, without being cultured. So that batch effects would be minimized, each experiment stained and sorted samples in pairs, pairing one healthy donor with one patient. Points the paper makes about the study in general: In all four CD4+ subsets, TCRB CDR3 length was moderately but significantly shorter in type 1 diabetes patients. HLA sub-analyses involved small numbers of individuals, so any influence of HLA type on TCRB rearrangement remained unresolved. Because cDNA rather than genomic DNA was sequenced, highly expressing activated cells could have been over-represented, although no difference in activation and CD3 levels was found between groups. Shorter templates might be favored by PCR, yet because patient and control samples were amplified and corrected together, any such skew would affect both groups equally. Fewer insertions and more nucleotide deletions at VDJ recombination sites were observed in patients with type 1 diabetes, implying thymic rearrangement abnormalities. Naive, central memory and regulatory TCRB repertoires appeared to be more alike among patients than among healthy donors.

Recombination joined TRBV19 with TRBJ1-1; the D gene is perhaps TRBD1, from 5 matching bases. Sequenced input: Tregs from blood. The cell subset or site label for this specimen denotes: regulatory CD4+ T cells. This TCR came from a man in his thirties or forties with type 1 diabetes. The base sequence is TGTGCCAGTAGTATTTGGGGGGGGATGAACACTGAAGCTTTCTTT. Its translation reads: CASSIWGGMNTEAFF.